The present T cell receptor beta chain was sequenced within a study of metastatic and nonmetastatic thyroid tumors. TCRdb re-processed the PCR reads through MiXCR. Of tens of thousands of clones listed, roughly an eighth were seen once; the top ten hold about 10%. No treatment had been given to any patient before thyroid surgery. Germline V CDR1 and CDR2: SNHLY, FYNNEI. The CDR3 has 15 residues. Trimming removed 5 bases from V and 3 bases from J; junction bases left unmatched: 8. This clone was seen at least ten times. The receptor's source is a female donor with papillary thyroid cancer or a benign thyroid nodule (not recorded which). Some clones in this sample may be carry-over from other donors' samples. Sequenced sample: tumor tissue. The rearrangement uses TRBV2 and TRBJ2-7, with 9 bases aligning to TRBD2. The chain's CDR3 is CASSLRAGGYYEQYF. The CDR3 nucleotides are TGTGCCAGCAGTCTCAGAGCGGGGGGCTACTACGAGCAGTACTTC.